These 32 T cell receptor beta chains came from one sample sequenced in a study of T cell repertoires in cytomegalovirus infection. TCRdb independently ran MiXCR on the reads; one entry per CDR3 protein. The profile shows under 200,000 distinct CDR3 sequences, 28% of them singletons. The source material was PBMCs. Source of these receptors: a human donor in good health (CMV status not recorded). Some clones in this sample may be carry-over from other donors' samples.

By sample fraction, this clonotype is medium-sized (0.01 to 0.1%). The chain couples TRBV7-9 to TRBJ2-1; the match to TRBD1 covers 11 bases. Germline V gene lookup returns CDR1 SEHNR and CDR2 FQNEAQ (reference sequence). The CDR3 runs 14 residues. The V segment lost 1 base and the J segment 9 bases; nucleotides outside the gene matches: 2. CDR3: CASSLVGQGAEQFF. In nucleotides, the CDR3 is TGTGCCAGCAGCTTAGTCGGACAGGGGGCTGAGCAGTTCTTC.

This clonotype was seen a few times. The chain combines TRBV12-3 or TRBV12-4 with TRBJ2-7; D uncertain. Deletions cut 3 bases from V and 6 bases from J, with 9 bases between. This CDR3 is 12 amino acids long. CDR3 in amino acids: CASSFWGSEQYF. The CDR3 DNA follows: TGTGCCAGCAGTTTCTGGGGAAGCGAGCAGTACTTC.

Notes on this clonotype: The conserved phenylalanine or tryptophan normally closing the CDR3 is absent here, so this likely arose from a read error. The V and J genes are TRBV7-2 and TRBJ1-1; the D gene is possibly TRBD1 (5 bases). The CDR3 covers 13 residues. CDR1 is SGHTA and CDR2 is FQGNSA in the germline V gene. Trimming pared 5 bases from V and 5 bases from J, leaving 12 bases between. CDR3 nucleotides: TGTGCCAGCAGCCCCCCAGGGTCTACTGAAGCTTTCATT. Residues: CASSPPGSTEAFI.

This clonotype was found a few times. The chain has TRBV7-3 and TRBJ2-1; D might be TRBD2 (5 bases). The CDR3 is 16 residues long. V was clipped by 4 bases and J by 2 bases, with 15 bases between them. Germline lookup yields CDR1 SGHTA and CDR2 FQGTGA. CDR3 in amino acids: CASSSPGGPTYNEQFF. The CDR3 DNA reads TGTGCCAGCAGCTCCCCCGGAGGACCCACCTACAATGAGCAGTTCTTC. Drawing the rest from reference TRBV7-3 and TRBJ2-1, the complete variable domain is GAGVSQTPSNKVTEKGKYVELRCDPISGHTALYWYRQSLGQGPEFLIYFQGTGAADDSGLPNDRFFAVRPEGSVSTLKIQRTERGDSAVYLCASSSPGGPTYNEQFFGPGTRLTVL.

This clonotype was seen more than once but under ten times. CDR3 in amino acids: CASSPAVDTQYF. Here the CDR3 DNA reads TGTGCCAGCTCACCAGCGGTAGATACGCAGTATTTT. The chain links TRBV18 to TRBJ2-3; D ambiguous. This CDR3 is built from 12 residues. Trimming shortened V by 2 bases and J by 5 bases, and 5 bases separated the two germline ends. Per the germline V gene, CDR1 is KGHSH and CDR2 is LQKENI.

This clonotype was counted once. One end of the junction varies from germline; a read error may be responsible. The chain is built from TRBV10-3 and TRBJ2-2; either TRBD1 or TRBD2 may fit D (6 bases each). The length of the CDR3 is 14 residues. Germline CDR1 ENHRY, CDR2 SYGVKD. DNA of the CDR3: TGTACCATCAGTGCCAGGGGAGGCGACGGGGAGCTGTTTTTT. Amino acids: CTISARGGDGELFF.

This clonotype was detected only a few times. V and J are TRBV5-4 and TRBJ2-2, with 7 nucleotides matching TRBD1. Germline V CDR1 and CDR2: SGHNT, YYREEE (reference sequence). J was trimmed by 0 bases and V by 3 bases; bases with no gene match: 2. The CDR3 loop spans 15 amino acids. The CDR3 coding sequence is TGTGCCAGCAGCTCGGACAGGTCGAACACCGGGGAGCTGTTTTTT. Its protein product is CASSSDRSNTGELFF.

The chain combines TRBV4-3 with TRBJ2-5; D uncertain. CDR3 size: 13 residues. The germline V gene has CDR1 LGHNA and CDR2 YSLEER. With 0 bases removed from V and 5 bases from J, the gap between germline ends came to 7 bases. CDR3 in amino acids: CASSQDLAETQYF. The DNA for the CDR3 is TGCGCCAGCAGCCAAGATCTGGCGGAGACCCAGTACTTC.

The chain employs TRBV5-4 and TRBJ2-3, with 10 bases lining up with TRBD2. This CDR3 is 16 amino acids long. The germline V gene has CDR1 SGHNT and CDR2 YYREEE (reference sequence). V gave up 0 bases and J gave up 12 bases; unmatched junction bases: 13. In nucleotides, the CDR3 is TGTGCCAGCAGCTTGGGGCTAGCGGGGGCCCGAAGTTTCCAGTATTTT. This sequence encodes CASSLGLAGARSFQYF.

This clonotype has at least ten counts. The chain joins TRBV7-6 to TRBJ1-3; no clear D. The V gene's germline CDR1 is SGHVS and CDR2 FNYEAQ. This CDR3 has 17 residues. V gave up 4 bases and J gave up 0 bases, with 16 bases separating them. CDR3 DNA: TGTGCCAGCAGCTCACGCCTACGGGGTGTCTCTGGAAACACCATATATTTT. Its translation: CASSSRLRGVSGNTIYF.

This chain joins TRBV10-3 and TRBJ1-1; D may be TRBD1 (5 bases). CDR3 length: 14 residues. V shed 7 bases and J shed 4 bases, with 16 bases lying between them. Germline lookup yields CDR1 ENHRY and CDR2 SYGVKD. CDR3 in amino acids: CAINGEGRVTEAFF. Here the CDR3 DNA reads TGTGCCATCAATGGGGAGGGGCGCGTCACTGAAGCTTTCTTT.

In its sample, this clonotype was seen a few times. This rearrangement joins TRBV27 to TRBJ2-5; 13 positions match TRBD2. CDR3 length: 16 residues. V shed 5 bases, J shed 5 bases, and the junction held 8 bases outside the gene matches. Germline CDR1 MNHEY, CDR2 SMNVEV (reference sequence). The CDR3 loop is CASSPRTSGGKETQYF. CDR3 bases: TGTGCCAGCAGTCCCCGGACTAGCGGGGGAAAGGAGACCCAGTACTTC.

The chain recombines TRBV11-3 with TRBJ2-2; D gene unclear. Germline loops: CDR1 SGHNT, CDR2 YENEEA. This CDR3 region has 13 residues. Trimming removed 5 bases from V and 8 bases from J, with 12 bases in between. CDR3 in amino acids: CASSADPRGELFF. For the CDR3, the DNA is TGTGCCAGCAGCGCCGACCCCAGGGGGGAGCTGTTTTTT. The entire variable domain, with the rest obtained from reference TRBV11-3 and TRBJ2-2, is as follows: EAGVVQSPRYKIIEKKQPVAFWCNPISGHNTLYWYLQNLGQGPELLIRYENEEAVDDSQLPKDRFSAERLKGVDSTLKIQPAELGDSAVYLCASSADPRGELFFGEGSRLTVL.

In its sample, this clonotype was seen a few times. This chain connects TRBV7-9 to TRBJ1-1; no firm D call. Germline CDR1 and CDR2: SEHNR and FQNEAQ (reference sequence). The CDR3 sequence is 15 residues long. V lost 1 base and J lost 5, with 14 bases in between. DNA of the CDR3: TGTGCCAGCAGCTTAGTCTCCGGGAGTGAGACTGAAGCTTTCTTT. Encoded protein: CASSLVSGSETEAFF.

In this sample, this clonotype turned up a few times. V is TRBV6-1 and J is TRBJ2-1; 7 nucleotides agree with TRBD2. J gave up 7 bases and V 2 bases, and 8 bases lay outside the gene matches. The CDR3 is 15 amino acids. Germline lookup yields CDR1 MNHNS and CDR2 SASEGT. CDR3 DNA: TGTGCCAGCAGTGAATGGTCGGGGGGTACGAATGAGCAGTTCTTC. Translation gives CASSEWSGGTNEQFF.

This clonotype was seen a handful of times. The chain has TRBV29-1 and TRBJ1-2; D is uncertain. The CDR3 has 12 residues. The germline V gene has CDR1 SQVTM and CDR2 ANQGSEA. V gave up 4 bases and J gave up 7 bases, with 13 bases separating them. The CDR3 coding sequence is TGCAGCGTTGTTTATAGCCGTTTTGGCTACACCTTC. This codes for CSVVYSRFGYTF.

This sequence joins TRBV12-5 and TRBJ1-2; maybe TRBD1 (5 bases). The length of the CDR3 is 18 residues. V was trimmed by 0 bases and J by 8 bases, leaving 25 bases between them. Germline V gives CDR1 LGHNT, CDR2 FRNRAP. As DNA, the CDR3 is TGTGCTAGTGGTTTGGTACTTCGGGGCTTAAACCCATTTACGGGCTACACCTTC. Translated, it gives CASGLVLRGLNPFTGYTF.

The chain carries TRBV3-1 and TRBJ2-4, with D perhaps TRBD1 (5 bases). Germline V gives CDR1 LGHDT, CDR2 YNNKEL (reference sequence). The V gene lost 4 bases and the J gene lost 11 bases, with 18 bases spanning the gap. This CDR3 has 14 residues. The CDR3 reads CASSPRNSGHLQYF. The CDR3, as DNA: TGTGCCAGCAGCCCCCGAAACTCAGGACACCTTCAGTACTTC.

This clonotype has just a few counts. The chain links TRBV24-1 to TRBJ2-3; the match to TRBD1 covers 7 bases. CDR1 and CDR2 (germline): KGHDR, SFDVKD. CDR3 length equals 16 residues. V gave up 3 bases and J gave up 4 bases; unmatched junction bases: 9. The DNA of the CDR3 is TGTGCCACCAGTGATCGAAAAGGGGGCGGCGCAGATACGCAGTATTTT. Protein product: CATSDRKGGGADTQYF.

The chain uses TRBV6-6 and TRBJ1-2, with TRBD1 as a possible D gene (5 bases). The CDR3 length is 15 residues. V lost 4 bases and J lost 4, with 16 bases in between. Germline V gene sequence: CDR1 MNHNY, CDR2 SVGAGI (reference sequence). The CDR3 region has the DNA TGTGCCAGCAGTTTGGACATCTACCAGGGCTATGGCTACACCTTC. Amino acid sequence: CASSLDIYQGYGYTF.

The genes are TRBV27 and TRBJ1-6; D gene unclear. Germline-derived CDR1 and CDR2 are MNHEY and SMNVEV (reference sequence). The CDR3 runs to 12 residues. Trimming took 7 bases from V and 9 from J, leaving 10 bases between them. In nucleotides, the CDR3 is TGTGCCAGCAATTCGTACGGTTCACCCCTCCACTTT. It specifies CASNSYGSPLHF.

A few counts support this clonotype. V is TRBV29-1 and J is TRBJ1-5; TRBD1 agrees at 9 bases. CDR1 and CDR2 from the germline V gene are SQVTM and ANQGSEA. CDR3 length: 14 residues. J was trimmed by 3 bases and V by 6 bases; bases with no gene match: 6. The CDR3 nucleotides are TGCAGCGTAGCGGACAGGGGACTCAATCAGCCCCAGCATTTT. It encodes CSVADRGLNQPQHF.

The chain uses TRBV2 and TRBJ1-1, with D possibly being TRBD1 (6 bases). Germline CDR1 and CDR2: SNHLY and FYNNEI. This CDR3 is built from 14 residues. V lost 5 bases, J lost 1 base, and 11 bases lay in between. This CDR3 reads CASSYRVGNTEAFF. The DNA for the CDR3 is TGTGCCAGCAGTTACAGGGTAGGGAACACTGAAGCTTTCTTT.

This clonotype showed up just a few times. The CDR3 protein is CASSFYDGGNQPQHF. The CDR3, as DNA: TGTGCCAGCAGTTTTTACGATGGGGGCAATCAGCCCCAGCATTTT. This rearrangement joins TRBV6-6 to TRBJ1-5, with D unresolved. Trimming stripped 4 bases from V and 2 bases from J, with 12 bases between. This CDR3 comprises 15 residues. From germline, CDR1 is MNHNY and CDR2 SVGAGI (reference sequence).

The chain uses TRBV5-3 and TRBJ2-6; tentatively, D is TRBD1 or TRBD2 (6 bases each). TRBV5-3 is an open reading frame, and its role is uncertain. The CDR3 has 20 amino acids. Trimming removed 8 bases at V and 0 bases at J, with 27 bases between. CDR3 sequence reads: CASSDLRVGGLYSGANVLTF. CDR3 nucleotide sequence: TGTGCCAGCAGCGATCTAAGGGTGGGGGGCTTATACTCTGGGGCCAACGTCCTGACTTTC.

This clonotype was detected only a few times. The V and J genes are TRBV2 and TRBJ2-3, with 7 bases aligning to TRBD1. V shed 7 bases and J 1 base; nucleotides not matched to a gene: 5. Germline lookup yields CDR1 SNHLY and CDR2 FYNNEI. The CDR3 has 14 residues. In DNA form, the CDR3 reads TGTGCCAGCACCCCTGACAGGGGCACAGATACGCAGTATTTT. It is translated as CASTPDRGTDTQYF.

This clonotype came up a few times. CDR3 sequence: CASSLRPDIVYTEAFF. In DNA, the CDR3 is TGTGCCAGCAGCTTACGCCCCGACATCGTATACACTGAAGCTTTCTTT. The genes are TRBV7-2 and TRBJ1-1; D gene ambiguous. In germline, CDR1 is SGHTA, CDR2 FQGNSA. The V and J ends lost 2 bases and 3 bases respectively, with 16 bases between them. The CDR3 consists of 16 residues.

The chain uses TRBV5-1 and TRBJ2-7; 7 bases are a match to TRBD2. CDR1 is SGHRS and CDR2 is YFSETQ in the germline V gene. The J segment lost 5 bases and the V segment lost 3 bases, leaving 8 bases of the junction unmatched. The CDR3 totals 14 residues. Here the CDR3 reads CASSSQGGSNEQYF. CDR3 nucleotide sequence: TGCGCCAGCAGCTCCCAGGGAGGGTCGAACGAGCAGTACTTC.

V usage is TRBV12-3 or TRBV12-4 and J usage is TRBJ1-5, with 9 bases lining up with TRBD1. V dropped 4 bases and J dropped 2; count of bases not matched to a gene: 6. The CDR3 runs 16 residues. The CDR3 loop is CASSSGTGIGNQPQHF. The CDR3 bases are TGTGCCAGCAGTTCCGGGACAGGGATTGGCAATCAGCCCCAGCATTTT.

This chain joins TRBV5-1 and TRBJ1-2, with D uncertain. This CDR3 is 14 amino acids long. V was shortened by 2 bases and J by 6 bases, with 14 bases between the two germline ends. Looked up from germline, CDR1 is SGHRS and CDR2 is YFSETQ. CDR3 sequence: CASSLNDQRDGYTF. The CDR3 DNA reads TGCGCCAGCAGCTTAAACGACCAACGGGATGGCTACACCTTC.

CDR3 amino acids: CASSYLPGQGFSNQPQHF. DNA for the CDR3: TGTGCCAGTAGTTATCTTCCGGGACAGGGCTTTTCTAATCAGCCCCAGCATTTT. V usage is TRBV19 and J usage is TRBJ1-5; 9 positions match TRBD1. J was trimmed by 4 bases and V by 5 bases; bases with no gene match: 15. The CDR3 is made up of 18 amino acids. Germline V gene sequence: CDR1 LNHDA, CDR2 SQIVND (reference sequence).

The chain couples TRBV2 to TRBJ2-3; possible D gene TRBD2, 5 bases. Trimming took 7 bases from V and 6 from J, leaving 8 bases between them. Germline V gene lookup returns CDR1 SNHLY and CDR2 FYNNEI. This CDR3 is 11 amino acids long. This CDR3 reads CASIRRDTQYF. As DNA, the CDR3 is TGTGCCAGCATCAGGAGGGATACGCAGTATTTT.